These 21 T cell receptor beta chains were sequenced from one sample in a study of cytomegalovirus exposure and HLA in healthy donors. PCR was performed using 60 Vbeta and 13 Jbeta primers. Libraries were prepared by immunoSEQ multiplex PCR; TCRdb keeps only in-frame clonotypes and omits some of them. The sample holds 150,000 or so clones, around three quarters seen once. The source material was PBMCs. The receptors originated from a woman in her 40s in good health and CMV-seronegative.

This clone has only one observation. The V and J genes are TRBV27 and TRBJ1-1; D remains unclear. V dropped 0 bases and J dropped 4 bases, with 6 bases sitting between them. CDR3 length: 13 amino acids. Germline-derived CDR1 and CDR2 are MNHEY and SMNVEV (reference sequence). The CDR3 bases are TGTGCCAGCAGTTTATCGGAGGGCACTGAAGCTTTCTTT. Translation gives CASSLSEGTEAFF.

This clone was seen just once. This CDR3 is CASSESCRSKCNQPQHF. The CDR3, as DNA: TGTGCCAGCAGCGAATCGTGCAGGTCTAAATGCAATCAGCCCCAGCATTTT. V is TRBV5-4 and J is TRBJ1-5, with D hard to call. The CDR3 length is 17 residues. Trimming stripped 4 bases from V and 2 bases from J, with 19 bases between. Looked up from germline, CDR1 is SGHNT and CDR2 is YYREEE (reference sequence).

V is TRBV5-1 and J is TRBJ1-3, with D maybe TRBD1 (5 bases). Germline values: CDR1 SGHRS, CDR2 YFSETQ. V was cut by 3 bases and J by 6 bases, with 13 bases left in between. The CDR3 spans 14 residues. The CDR3 spells CASSSGGESNTIYF. Written as DNA, the CDR3 is TGCGCCAGCAGCTCGGGAGGGGAGTCAAACACCATATATTTT. The full variable domain, completed using reference TRBV5-1 and TRBJ1-3, is KAGVTQTPRYLIKTRGQQVTLSCSPISGHRSVSWYQQTPGQGLQFLFEYFSETQRNKGNFPGRFSGRQFSNSRSEMNVSTLELGDSALYLCASSSGGESNTIYFGEGSWLTVV.

The chain uses TRBV2 and TRBJ1-1; no firm D call. There are 14 residues in the CDR3. The V end was cut by 3 bases, the J end by 2 bases, with 10 bases between. In germline, CDR1 is SNHLY, CDR2 FYNNEI. In nucleotides, the CDR3 is TGTGCCAGCAGTGATTATGAGCCTAACACTGAAGCTTTCTTT. Translating gives CASSDYEPNTEAFF.

V is TRBV7-9 and J is TRBJ2-3; 7 positions match TRBD2. V was pared by 6 bases and J by 7 bases, with 16 bases of the junction left unmatched. The germline V gene encodes CDR1 SEHNR and CDR2 FQNEAQ (reference sequence). The CDR3 runs to 16 residues. The CDR3 protein is CASSIRGSGTIHTQYF. DNA for the CDR3: TGTGCCAGCAGTATCCGGGGGAGCGGGACGATTCATACGCAGTATTTT.

The CDR3, as DNA: TGTGCCAGCAGTGAAGTGGCTGGACTTTCTGAAGCTTTCTTT. This translates into CASSEVAGLSEAFF. The genes are TRBV6-1 and TRBJ1-1; D gene unclear. Trimming took off 1 base at V and 6 bases at J, with 12 bases between the two ends. The CDR3 loop spans 14 amino acids. The germline CDR1 and CDR2 sequences are MNHNS and SASEGT.

The rearrangement uses TRBV10-3 and TRBJ2-7; TRBD2 agrees at 12 bases. The ends lost 8 bases at V and 0 bases at J; junction bases unmatched: 5. The CDR3 covers 15 residues. Germline V gene data show CDR1 as ENHRY and CDR2 as SYGVKD. CDR3 DNA: TGTGCCATCTCTAGGACTAGCGGGGCCTCCTACGAGCAGTACTTC. It yields the protein CAISRTSGASYEQYF.

V usage is TRBV6-1 and J usage is TRBJ2-7; D is undetermined. The CDR3 sequence is 13 residues long. Germline V gene data show CDR1 as MNHNS and CDR2 as SASEGT. The V end was cut by 1 base, the J end by 2 bases, with 6 bases between. DNA for the CDR3: TGTGCCAGCAGTGAAGGACTTACCTACGAGCAGTACTTC. Amino acids: CASSEGLTYEQYF.

The V gene is TRBV6-5, the J gene TRBJ2-5; 8 bases are a match to TRBD1. The germline V gene encodes CDR1 MNHEY and CDR2 SVGAGI. V lost 0 bases and J lost 4; bases outside the gene matches: 7. The length of the CDR3 is 16 residues. CDR3 bases: TGTGCCAGCAGTTACTCTGCCGGACAGGGTGGAGAGACCCAGTACTTC. Its translation is CASSYSAGQGGETQYF.

The chain uses TRBV27 and TRBJ2-5; 10 nucleotides line up with TRBD1. The J call could be wrong; TRBJ2-7 is a better fit for the DNA end. The V gene's germline CDR1 is MNHEY and CDR2 SMNVEV (reference sequence). This CDR3 spans 14 amino acids. CDR3 nucleotide sequence: TGTGCCAGCAGTATTGTGGGGACAGGGGACGAGCAGTACTTC. It specifies CASSIVGTGDEQYF.

The rearrangement joins TRBV13 to TRBJ1-1; unclear D gene. The germline V and J ends were trimmed by 3 bases and 0 bases, with 5 bases remaining between them. The CDR3 extends over 13 amino acids. CDR1 is PRHDT and CDR2 is FYEKMQ in the germline V gene (reference sequence). In DNA form, the CDR3 reads TGTGCCAGCAGCTTTGAGTTGAACACTGAAGCTTTCTTT. It translates to CASSFELNTEAFF.

This rearrangement joins TRBV6-1 to TRBJ1-4, with a weak D call TRBD1 (5 bases). Germline assignment: CDR1 MNHNS and CDR2 SASEGT. V was pared by 4 bases and J by 3 bases, with 9 bases between. The CDR3 sequence is 14 residues long. The CDR3 coding sequence is TGTGCCAGCAGTGTGGGCAGGGCTAATGAAAAACTGTTTTTT. Amino acid sequence: CASSVGRANEKLFF.

V and J are TRBV2 and TRBJ1-2; tentative D call: TRBD1 (5 bases). CDR3 length: 13 residues. The germline V and J ends were trimmed by 2 bases and 8 bases, with 12 bases remaining between them. From germline, CDR1 is SNHLY and CDR2 FYNNEI. In nucleotides, the CDR3 is TGTGCCAGCAGTGAATGGGGCCTAGAAGGCTACACCTTC. Encoded protein: CASSEWGLEGYTF.

This chain connects TRBV29-1 to TRBJ1-1; D is uncertain. Germline V lookup: CDR1 SQVTM, CDR2 ANQGSEA. Trimming shortened V by 5 bases and J by 7 bases, and 11 bases separated the two germline ends. The CDR3 extends over 11 amino acids. The CDR3 DNA follows: TGCAGCGTTTCTTCGGGAGTTGAAGCTTTCTTT. Translated: CSVSSGVEAFF.

As concerns this clone: This CDR3 is also generated by other DNA sequences in the sample. This sequence joins TRBV5-1 and TRBJ2-3; 7 bases map to TRBD1. The CDR3 length is 14 residues. Trimming removed 2 bases from V and 1 base from J; junction bases left unmatched: 1. CDR1 and CDR2 from the germline V gene are SGHRS and YFSETQ. As DNA, the CDR3 is TGCGCCAGCAGCTTTGGACAGGGCACAGATACGCAGTATTTT. This encodes CASSFGQGTDTQYF.

This chain links TRBV6-5 with TRBJ1-3; D unclear. The V and J ends lost 3 bases and 0 bases respectively, with 12 bases between them. Germline loops: CDR1 MNHEY, CDR2 SVGAGI. CDR3 length equals 16 residues. CDR3 region: CASSYTSADSGNTIYF. For the CDR3, the DNA is TGTGCCAGCAGTTATACCAGTGCTGACTCTGGAAACACCATATATTTT.

A remark on this clone: One junction end disagrees with the germline gene, perhaps due to a read error. The genes are TRBV7-7 and TRBJ2-7; 8 nucleotides align to TRBD1. Germline loops: CDR1 SSHAT, CDR2 FNYEAQ (reference sequence). The CDR3 totals 13 residues. For the CDR3, the DNA is TGTGCTAGCAGCCCGGGTCCTGGGACAGGGCAGTACTTC. Residues: CASSPGPGTGQYF.

This sequence joins TRBV5-1 and TRBJ1-2, with TRBD1 matching over 8 bases. The V gene end was trimmed by 2 bases and the J gene end by 6 bases; junction bases not matched to a gene: 3. The CDR3 spans 13 residues. Germline V gives CDR1 SGHRS, CDR2 YFSETQ. The CDR3 region is CASSFAGGNGYTF. The CDR3 nucleotides read TGCGCCAGCAGCTTTGCAGGGGGCAATGGCTACACCTTC.

Turning to this clone: An end of the junction does not agree with germline; a read error may underlie this. The chain joins TRBV28 to TRBJ2-1; D is possibly TRBD1 (7 bases). The CDR3 loop spans 13 amino acids. Germline V gene lookup returns CDR1 MDHEN and CDR2 SYDVKM. CDR3 nucleotides: TGTGCCAGCAGACGCCGGGACAGACTAGGCTTGGTCTTC. Translated: CASRRRDRLGLVF. Full variable domain (remainder filled in from reference TRBV28 and TRBJ2-1): DVKVTQSSRYLVKRTGEKVFLECVQDMDHENMFWYRQDPGLGLRLIYFSYDVKMKEKGDIPEGYSVSREKKERFSLILESASTNQTSMYLCASRRRDRLGLVFGPGTRLTVL.

This clone turned up a few times. V usage is TRBV5-6 and J usage is TRBJ1-3, with 9 bases aligning to TRBD1. This CDR3 comprises 18 residues. The V segment lost 2 bases and the J segment 1 base; nucleotides outside the gene matches: 10. Germline values: CDR1 SGHDT, CDR2 YYEEEE. This CDR3 is CASSFTGTGRYSGNTIYF. CDR3 coding DNA: TGTGCCAGCAGCTTTACCGGGACAGGGAGATATTCTGGAAACACCATATATTTT.

This sequence joins TRBV29-1 and TRBJ1-1, with D perhaps matching TRBD1 (5 bases). The germline CDR1 and CDR2 sequences are SQVTM and ANQGSEA. V was cut by 1 base and J by 4 bases, with 13 bases left in between. The CDR3 has 14 residues. The CDR3 region is CSVEVGGSGTEAFF. CDR3 sequence (DNA): TGCAGCGTTGAAGTCGGGGGAAGCGGCACTGAAGCTTTCTTT.